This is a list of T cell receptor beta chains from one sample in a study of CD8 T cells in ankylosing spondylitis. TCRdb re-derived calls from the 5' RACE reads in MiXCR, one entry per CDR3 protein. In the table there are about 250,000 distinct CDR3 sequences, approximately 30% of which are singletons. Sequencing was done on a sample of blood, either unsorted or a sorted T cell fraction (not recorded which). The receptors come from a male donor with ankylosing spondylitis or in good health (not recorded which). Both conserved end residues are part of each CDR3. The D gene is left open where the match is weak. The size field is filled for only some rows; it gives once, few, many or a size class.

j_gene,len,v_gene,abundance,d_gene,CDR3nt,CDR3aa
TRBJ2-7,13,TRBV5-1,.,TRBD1,TGCGCCAGCAGAGGACAGGGTAACTTCGAGCAGTACTTC,CASRGQGNFEQYF
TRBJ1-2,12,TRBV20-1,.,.,TGCAGTGCTACAGGGATGGGCTATGGCTACACCTTC,CSATGMGYGYTF
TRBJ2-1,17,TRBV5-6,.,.,TGTGCCAGCAGCTTGGGCCGACGGCAGGGCCCCTACAATGAGCAGTTCTTC,CASSLGRRQGPYNEQFF
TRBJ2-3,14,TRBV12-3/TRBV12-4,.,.,TGTGCCAGCAGTTTAGACGACTTCCCAGATACGCAGTATTTT,CASSLDDFPDTQYF
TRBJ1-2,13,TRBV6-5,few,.,TGTGCCAGCAGTTACTCAGGGAGCTATGGCTACACCTTC,CASSYSGSYGYTF
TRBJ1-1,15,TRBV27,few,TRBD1,TGTGCCAGCAGTGACCGACAGGGGAGATCTGTCGAAGCTTTCTTT,CASSDRQGRSVEAFF
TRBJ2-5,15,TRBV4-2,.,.,TGTGCCAGCAGCCAAGTTGCGGGGGCCCCAGAGACCCAGTACTTC,CASSQVAGAPETQYF
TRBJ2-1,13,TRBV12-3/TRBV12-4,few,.,TGTGCCAGCAGTAGGGGGAGAGTCAATGAGCAGTTCTTC,CASSRGRVNEQFF
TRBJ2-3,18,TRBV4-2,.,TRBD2,TGTGCCAGCAGCCAAGAATGGAGCGGGGGGCTCCTCCTGCGTACGCAGTATTTT,CASSQEWSGGLLLRTQYF
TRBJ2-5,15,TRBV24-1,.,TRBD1,TGTGCCACCAGTGATGGACAGGGGCGCCAAGAGACCCAGTACTTC,CATSDGQGRQETQYF
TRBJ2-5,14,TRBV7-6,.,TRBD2,TGTGCCAGCAGCTTAGAGGCTAGCGGAGAGACCCAGTACTTC,CASSLEASGETQYF
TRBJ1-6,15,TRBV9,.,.,TGTGCCAGCAGCGTAGGGTACCGCACGGATTCACCCCTCCACTTT,CASSVGYRTDSPLHF
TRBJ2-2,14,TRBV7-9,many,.,TGTGCCAGCAGCTTAGGACTGAACACCGGGGAGCTGTTTTTT,CASSLGLNTGELFF
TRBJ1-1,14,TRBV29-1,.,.,TGCAGCGTTTATAGGACAGTTATGAACACTGAAGCTTTCTTT,CSVYRTVMNTEAFF
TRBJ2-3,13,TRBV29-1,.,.,TGCAGCGTTGGAGGAGGGGTCGTGGATACGCAGTATTTT,CSVGGGVVDTQYF
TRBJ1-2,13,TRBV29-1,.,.,TGCAGCGTTGACAAAACAGGGAGTGATGGCTACACCTTC,CSVDKTGSDGYTF
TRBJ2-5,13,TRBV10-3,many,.,TGTGCCATCAGTGAAGTGGCATCAGAGACCCAGTACTTC,CAISEVASETQYF
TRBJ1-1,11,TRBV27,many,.,TGTGCCAGCAGGGCGAACACTGAAGCTTTCTTT,CASRANTEAFF
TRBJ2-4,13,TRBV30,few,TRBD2,TGTGCCTGGGGGAGGGATGCCAAAAACATTCAGTACTTC,CAWGRDAKNIQYF
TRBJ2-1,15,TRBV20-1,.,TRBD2,TGCAGTGCTGAGACTAGCGCCGCCTCAAACAATGAGCAGTTCTTC,CSAETSAASNNEQFF
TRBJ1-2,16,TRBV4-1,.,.,TGCGCCAGCAGCCAAGATTTTGACATAGCTAACTATGGCTACACCTTC,CASSQDFDIANYGYTF
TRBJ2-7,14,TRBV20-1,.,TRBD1,TGCAGTGCTAAGGGACAGATCCTACGGCCTGAGCAGTACTTC,CSAKGQILRPEQYF
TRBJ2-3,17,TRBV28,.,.,TGTGCCAGCAGGCCTAGTGGTAGCACAACTAGCACAGATACGCAGTATTTT,CASRPSGSTTSTDTQYF
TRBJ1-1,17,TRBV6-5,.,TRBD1,TGTGCCAGCAGTTACACTTACACAGGGGTTCGGAACACTGAAGCTTTCTTT,CASSYTYTGVRNTEAFF
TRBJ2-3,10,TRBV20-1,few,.,TGCAGTGGGGGGTGGGATACGCAGTATTTT,CSGGWDTQYF
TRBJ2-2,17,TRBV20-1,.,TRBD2,TGCAGTGCTAGAGAGATTAGGACTAGCTGGGCCCCCGGGGAGCTGTTTTTT,CSAREIRTSWAPGELFF
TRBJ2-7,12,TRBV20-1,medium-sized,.,TGCAGTGCTAGGGGGACAAAGTACGAGCAGTACTTC,CSARGTKYEQYF
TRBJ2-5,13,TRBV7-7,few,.,TGTGCCAGCAGCTTCGGTGGAGAAGAGACCCAGTACTTC,CASSFGGEETQYF
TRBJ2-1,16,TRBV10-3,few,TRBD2,TGTGCCATCAGTGAGTCGAAAGCTAGCGGGGGGCAGAAGCAGTTCTTC,CAISESKASGGQKQFF
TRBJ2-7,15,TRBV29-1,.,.,TGCAGCGCCCAATTACCAGCTAATAACCGCTACGAGCAGTACTTC,CSAQLPANNRYEQYF
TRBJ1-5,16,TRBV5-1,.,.,TGCGCCAGCAGCTTGGGCAAGGGGGGGGCGGATCAGCCCCAGCATTTT,CASSLGKGGADQPQHF
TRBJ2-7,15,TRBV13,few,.,TGTGCCAGCAGCTTAGGACACAGGGGAGGGTACGAGCAGTACTTC,CASSLGHRGGYEQYF
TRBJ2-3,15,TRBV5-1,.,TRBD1,TGCGCCAGCAGCTTGCGTGACAGGGGGCGAGATACGCAGTATTTT,CASSLRDRGRDTQYF
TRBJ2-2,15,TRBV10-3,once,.,TGTGCCATCAGTGATCCCAGGGAGAACACCGGGGAGCTGTTTTTT,CAISDPRENTGELFF
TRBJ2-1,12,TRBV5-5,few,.,TGTGCCAGCAGCTTGGGTGTTAATGAGCAGTTCTTC,CASSLGVNEQFF
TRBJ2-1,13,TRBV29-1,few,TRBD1,TGCAGCGTTTGGACAGGGGAATACAATGAGCAGTTCTTC,CSVWTGEYNEQFF
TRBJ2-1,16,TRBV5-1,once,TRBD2,TGCGCCAGCAGCTGGCGACTAGCGGGGGGGAAATATGAGCAGTTCTTC,CASSWRLAGGKYEQFF